Shown below are 14 T cell receptor beta chains from a single sample sequenced in a study of identical twins. TCRdb called the 5' RACE reads again in MiXCR, with one record for every CDR3 protein. In the table there are around 1.7 million distinct CDR3 sequences, around a third of which are singletons. Sequenced input: cord blood. The source of these receptors is a newborn girl in good health.

The rearrangement joins TRBV7-2 to TRBJ2-3; TRBD1 might be the D (5 bases). Trimming stripped 1 base from V and 1 base from J, with 15 bases between. This CDR3 contains 17 residues. The germline V gene has CDR1 SGHTA and CDR2 FQGNSA. The CDR3 coding sequence is TGTGCCAGCAGCTTAGTACCCCAGGGAAAAGGCACAGATACGCAGTATTTT. Translation: CASSLVPQGKGTDTQYF. The full variable domain, its missing parts supplied by reference TRBV7-2 and TRBJ2-3, is GAGVSQSPSNKVTEKGKDVELRCDPISGHTALYWYRQSLGQGLEFLIYFQGNSAPDKSGLPSDRFSAERTGGSVSTLTIQRTQQEDSAVYLCASSLVPQGKGTDTQYFGPGTRLTVL.

This rearrangement joins TRBV24-1 to TRBJ2-4, with TRBD2 matching 12 bases. From germline, CDR1 is KGHDR and CDR2 SFDVKD. Trimming removed 2 bases from V and 0 bases from J; junction bases left unmatched: 1. The CDR3 covers 17 residues. The CDR3 here is CATSDSGLAGAKNIQYF. The CDR3 nucleotides read TGTGCCACCAGTGATTCGGGACTAGCGGGAGCCAAAAACATTCAGTACTTC.

The rearrangement joins TRBV19 to TRBJ1-5; D uncertain. The CDR3 is 14 amino acids. From germline, CDR1 is LNHDA and CDR2 SQIVND (reference sequence). Trimming cost V 2 bases and J 2 bases, with 7 bases left between them. CDR3 residues: CASSISAGNQPQHF. CDR3 in DNA: TGTGCCAGTAGTATATCCGCAGGCAATCAGCCCCAGCATTTT.

This chain uses TRBV6-6 with TRBJ2-3; D might be TRBD1 (6 bases). V was trimmed by 8 bases and J by 7 bases, leaving 13 bases between them. Germline lookup yields CDR1 MNHNY and CDR2 SVGAGI (reference sequence). CDR3 length: 12 residues. In DNA form, the CDR3 reads TGTGCCAGCGGGCCACAGGGAAATACGCAGTATTTT. It codes for CASGPQGNTQYF.

This clonotype was seen more than once but under ten times. V and J are TRBV5-4 and TRBJ2-1; maybe TRBD2 (6 bases). The CDR3 covers 14 residues. Germline V gene sequence: CDR1 SGHNT, CDR2 YYREEE (reference sequence). V dropped 0 bases and J dropped 6 bases, with 10 bases sitting between them. The CDR3 nucleotides are TGTGCCAGCAGCTTGGACCGGGAGTTCAATGAGCAGTTCTTC. Amino acid sequence: CASSLDREFNEQFF.

V and J are TRBV20-1 and TRBJ1-2; no clear D. V was cut by 3 bases and J by 8 bases, with 13 bases left in between. Germline CDR1 and CDR2: DFQATT and SNEGSKA (reference sequence). The CDR3 runs to 12 residues. For the CDR3, the DNA is TGCAGTGCTAGTAAAGGGTCAAGAGGCTACACCTTC. Amino acid sequence: CSASKGSRGYTF.

V usage is TRBV24-1 and J usage is TRBJ2-1; D unresolved. The V end lost 9 bases, the J end lost 8 bases, and 19 bases lay between the germline ends. Germline V gene sequence: CDR1 KGHDR, CDR2 SFDVKD. This CDR3 spans 14 amino acids. The chain's CDR3 is CATHQGHGYDEQFF. The CDR3 DNA reads as TGTGCCACCCACCAAGGGCACGGATACGATGAGCAGTTCTTC.

The table lists this clonotype with a few counts. The chain carries TRBV12-3 or TRBV12-4 and TRBJ2-5; D is ambiguous. The length of the CDR3 is 12 residues. V was cut by 5 bases and J by 2 bases, with 6 bases left in between. The CDR3 region is CASSRRQETQYF. CDR3 nucleotide sequence: TGTGCCAGCAGTCGCCGGCAAGAGACCCAGTACTTC.

This clonotype has only a few counts. The rearrangement links TRBV21-1 to TRBJ2-3; TRBD2, the D gene given by the table, was not confirmed from the DNA. TRBV21-1 is a pseudogene locus. CDR3 length: 16 residues. Here the CDR3 reads CASSPTVAGGGDTQYF. CDR3 coding DNA: TGTGCCAGCAGCCCGACGGTAGCGGGAGGGGGGGATACGCAGTATTTT.

This clonotype was counted only a few times. This rearrangement joins TRBV15 to TRBJ2-1; D may be TRBD2 (5 bases). Germline CDR1 LNHNV, CDR2 YYDKDF (reference sequence). V shed 0 bases and J shed 7 bases, with 10 bases lying between them. This CDR3 spans 14 amino acids. DNA for the CDR3: TGTGCCACCAGCAGAGATTTAACGGGGAATGAGCAGTTCTTC. Amino acid sequence: CATSRDLTGNEQFF.

This clonotype has only a few counts. The V gene is TRBV2, the J gene TRBJ2-1; 10 bases fit TRBD2. J lost 2 bases, V lost 3 bases, and 7 bases had no gene match. In germline, CDR1 is SNHLY, CDR2 FYNNEI. The CDR3 contains 17 residues. CDR3 amino acids: CASSDGVAGGPYNEQFF. The CDR3, as DNA: TGTGCCAGCAGTGACGGAGTAGCGGGAGGCCCCTACAATGAGCAGTTCTTC.

The chain carries TRBV12-3 or TRBV12-4 and TRBJ2-1, with 11 nucleotides matching TRBD2. CDR3 length equals 16 residues. The V and J ends lost 2 bases and 3 bases, in that order; junction bases with no gene match: 3. The CDR3 nucleotides read TGTGCCAGCAGTTTAATGCTAGCGGGAGGCTACAATGAGCAGTTCTTC. It codes for CASSLMLAGGYNEQFF.

This clonotype has only a few counts. The chain carries TRBV4-1 and TRBJ1-6; the D gene is possibly TRBD1 (5 bases). CDR3 size: 17 residues. The germline V and J ends were trimmed by 0 bases and 0 bases, with 9 bases remaining between them. Germline CDR1 and CDR2: MGHRA and YSYEKL. CDR3 nucleotide sequence: TGCGCCAGCAGCCAAGATCGGACAAGCTCCTATAATTCACCCCTCCACTTT. Protein: CASSQDRTSSYNSPLHF.

The chain recombines TRBV9 with TRBJ2-2, with 11 bases aligning to TRBD2. V lost 4 bases, J lost 5 bases, and 10 bases stayed unmatched. CDR1 and CDR2 from the germline V gene are SGDLS and YYNGEE. The CDR3 runs 17 residues. CDR3: CASSPKPGLAATGELFF. In DNA, the CDR3 is TGTGCCAGCAGCCCTAAGCCGGGACTAGCGGCGACCGGGGAGCTGTTTTTT.